This passage covers 7 T cell receptor beta chains from one sample sequenced in a study of cytomegalovirus exposure and HLA in healthy donors. The study ran its PCR with 60 Vbeta and 13 Jbeta primers. The protocol was immunoSEQ multiplex PCR, while the TCRdb copy is restricted to in-frame clones and leaves out a portion. The sample contains around 20,000 clones, approximately 80% of which appear only once. Source material: PBMCs. The receptors were gathered from a human donor in good health.

This chain joins TRBV2 and TRBJ2-4; 7 nucleotides align to TRBD2. The CDR3 extends over 14 amino acids. After removal of 0 bases from V and 8 bases from J, the junction contained 4 bases not matched to a gene. Germline V lookup: CDR1 SNHLY, CDR2 FYNNEI. In nucleotides, the CDR3 is TGTGCCAGCAGTGAAGCGGGGGGGTTGGACATTCAGTACTTC. This gives the protein CASSEAGGLDIQYF. Filled out from reference TRBV2 and TRBJ2-4, the complete variable domain reads EPEVTQTPSHQVTQMGQEVILRCVPISNHLYFYWYRQILGQKVEFLVSFYNNEISEKSEIFDDQFSVERPDGSNFTLKIRSTKLEDSAMYFCASSEAGGLDIQYFGAGTRLSVL.

The chain links TRBV4-1 to TRBJ1-1; weak D call: TRBD1 (6 bases). Deletions cut 7 bases from V and 1 base from J, with 13 bases between. CDR3 length: 14 residues. In germline, CDR1 is MGHRA, CDR2 YSYEKL. In DNA form, the CDR3 reads TGCGCCAGCACCGGACAGCTTCGGAACACTGAAGCTTTCTTT. Translated, it gives CASTGQLRNTEAFF.

V gene TRBV6-5 combines with J gene TRBJ2-7, with D perhaps TRBD1 (5 bases). CDR1 and CDR2 from the germline V gene are MNHEY and SVGAGI. The CDR3 contains 13 residues. Trimming took 6 bases from V and 4 from J, leaving 13 bases between them. DNA for the CDR3: TGTGCCAGCAGGGGGCCTGACTCTTACGAGCAGTACTTC. Its protein is CASRGPDSYEQYF.

The V gene is TRBV5-6, the J gene TRBJ2-3, with D maybe TRBD2 (6 bases). The CDR3 extends over 15 amino acids. Trimming removed 4 bases at V and 1 base at J, with 13 bases between. Germline V lookup: CDR1 SGHDT, CDR2 YYEEEE. Here the CDR3 DNA reads TGTGCCAGCAGCCCGGTGGGCGGGGGCACAGATACGCAGTATTTT. It yields the protein CASSPVGGGTDTQYF.

The rearrangement links TRBV7-3 to TRBJ2-5, with 9 positions matching TRBD2. With 0 bases clipped from V and 1 base from J, the junction kept 0 bases outside the gene matches. Germline V gene sequence: CDR1 SGHTA, CDR2 FQGTGA. The CDR3 sequence is 15 residues long. The CDR3 DNA sequence: TGTGCCAGCAGCTTAACTAGCGGGAGCCAAGAGACCCAGTACTTC. It codes for CASSLTSGSQETQYF.

The rearrangement uses TRBV4-2 and TRBJ2-7; 8 nucleotides align to TRBD2. The CDR3 contains 17 residues. Germline V gene data show CDR1 as LGHNA and CDR2 as YNFKEQ. V lost 1 base and J lost 1; bases outside the gene matches: 9. The CDR3 is CASSQGQGTSLSYEQYF. Here the CDR3 DNA reads TGTGCCAGCAGCCAAGGTCAAGGGACTAGTCTTTCCTACGAGCAGTACTTC.

This clone came up a few times. The chain combines TRBV4-2 with TRBJ1-2; D unresolved. V gave up 4 bases and J gave up 3 bases, with 9 bases separating them. This CDR3 comprises 13 residues. The germline CDR1 and CDR2 sequences are LGHNA and YNFKEQ. Here the CDR3 reads CASSPRSYYGYTF. As DNA, the CDR3 is TGTGCCAGCAGCCCGCGGAGCTACTATGGCTACACCTTC.